This paragraph reports one T cell receptor beta chain. The data stem from a study of blood T cell repertoires in COVID-19. With 2 bases clipped from V and 4 bases from J, the junction kept 5 bases outside the gene matches. Germline loops: CDR1 MGHRA, CDR2 YSYEKL. The CDR3 runs to 15 residues. Produced via immunoSEQ multiplex PCR; TCRdb's table is partial and in-frame only. Of 52,000 or so clones listed, 85% to 90% are singletons. This chain joins TRBV4-1 and TRBJ2-1; TRBD1 matches 7 bases. Sequenced input: peripheral blood. The TCR comes from a human donor in a cohort sampled during active COVID-19. This CDR3 reads CASSQSPQGYNEQFF. Written as DNA, the CDR3 is TGCGCCAGCAGCCAAAGCCCACAGGGGTACAATGAGCAGTTCTTC.